This TCR beta chain originates from a study of blood T cell repertoires in COVID-19. Study background: COVID-19 samples collected from the United States, Italy and Spain covered acute and convalescent phases. PBMCs, B-cell-depleted T cells, or T cells provided the cDNA or gDNA that made up the material.

The germline CDR1 and CDR2 sequences are LNHDA and SQIVND (reference sequence). Germline trimming cut 1 base from V and 7 bases from J; bases unmatched to any gene: 5. The CDR3 consists of 14 residues. In the authors' workflow: How many nucleated cells were present was estimated from reference gene primer amplification. Produced via immunoSEQ multiplex PCR; TCRdb's table is partial and in-frame only. That table supplies the V and J calls and clone size; D and trimming were determined from the DNA. The sample includes about 260,000 clones, about 90% of them seen just once. The sequenced sample was peripheral blood. This chain uses TRBV19 with TRBJ2-3; 7 positions match TRBD1. The TCR comes from a woman in her thirties or forties who had recovered from COVID-19. Written as DNA, the CDR3 is TGTGCCAGTAGTATAGTTGGGACAGTAAATACGCAGTATTTT. Protein sequence: CASSIVGTVNTQYF.